The 26 T cell receptor beta chains presented below share a single source sample, sequenced in a study of T cells in Graves' hyperthyroidism and ophthalmopathy. RNA transcripts provided the source from which TCR beta CDR3 regions were amplified. During a first-round RT-PCR of the TCR CDR3, the HTBI primer set was used. TCRdb independently ran MiXCR on the multiplex PCR reads; one entry per CDR3 protein. The sample consists of approximately 640,000 distinct CDR3 sequences, about 17% of them appearing once. Sequencing input: blood. The receptors come from a woman between 25 and 40 years old with Graves' hyperthyroidism.

This clonotype was observed a few times. The chain links TRBV13 to TRBJ2-7; 10 bases agree with TRBD2. V shed 5 bases, J shed 9 bases, and the junction held 13 bases outside the gene matches. Germline lookup yields CDR1 PRHDT and CDR2 FYEKMQ (reference sequence). The CDR3 contains 15 residues. The CDR3 spells CASSERTSGPGVQYF. The CDR3 DNA sequence: TGTGCCAGCAGCGAACGGACTAGCGGCCCCGGGGTGCAGTACTTC.

This clonotype occurred many times. V gene TRBV12-3 or TRBV12-4 combines with J gene TRBJ1-1; tentatively, D is TRBD1 (6 bases). The V end lost 2 bases, the J end lost 0 bases, and 10 bases lay between the germline ends. This CDR3 region has 15 residues. The CDR3 nucleotides are TGTGCCAGCAGTTTAAAGTACAGGGTGAACACTGAAGCTTTCTTT. It is translated as CASSLKYRVNTEAFF.

With regard to this clonotype: Since a much larger clone is just one base distant, this may be a read error. The chain uses TRBV11-2 and TRBJ2-5, with D maybe TRBD2 (6 bases). V lost 1 base, J lost 9 bases, and 18 bases lay in between. CDR3 length equals 15 residues. The V gene's germline CDR1 is SGHAT and CDR2 FQNNGV. CDR3 bases: TGTGCCAGCAGCTTAGGTGGCAGGAGCAGGGAGGCCCAGTACTTC. As protein: CASSLGGRSREAQYF.

This rearrangement joins TRBV10-2 to TRBJ2-7; 12 positions match TRBD2. V gave up 8 bases and J gave up 4 bases; unmatched junction bases: 6. Germline-derived CDR1 and CDR2 are WSHSY and SAAADI. This CDR3 spans 14 amino acids. The CDR3 bases are TGCGCCAGCCAGGTGCTAGCGGGAGGGTACGAGCAGTACTTC. This codes for CASQVLAGGYEQYF.

The genes are TRBV6-1 and TRBJ2-2; TRBD2 might be the D (5 bases). Germline lookup yields CDR1 MNHNS and CDR2 SASEGT. The CDR3 runs 11 residues. The V gene lost 6 bases and the J gene lost 6 bases, with 5 bases spanning the gap. DNA for the CDR3: TGTGCCAGCAGGAGGGCCGGGGAGCTGTTTTTT. Its translation: CASRRAGELFF.

This clonotype has only a few counts. V gene TRBV11-2 combines with J gene TRBJ1-3; TRBD1 might be the D (6 bases). This CDR3 is 16 amino acids long. V dropped 1 base and J dropped 1 base, with 11 bases sitting between them. CDR1 and CDR2 (germline): SGHAT, FQNNGV. The CDR3 spells CASSLAGGLSGNTIYF. In nucleotides, the CDR3 is TGTGCCAGCAGCTTAGCGGGGGGGCTTTCTGGAAACACCATATATTTT.

This clonotype was detected ten times or more. CDR3 sequence reads: CSASLTGTGETQYF. The CDR3 nucleotides are TGCAGTGCTAGCTTAACCGGGACAGGAGAGACCCAGTACTTC. J is TRBJ2-5 and V is TRBV20-1; 8 bases are shared with TRBD1. The CDR3 contains 14 residues. V trimming: 3 bases; J trimming: 4 bases; junction bases outside the gene matches: 7. Germline values: CDR1 DFQATT, CDR2 SNEGSKA (reference sequence).

This clonotype came up a few times. V usage is TRBV28 and J usage is TRBJ1-3, with TRBD1 as a possible D gene (5 bases). V gave up 6 bases and J gave up 0 bases, with 9 bases separating them. This CDR3 is built from 14 residues. CDR1 is MDHEN and CDR2 is SYDVKM in the germline V gene. This CDR3 reads CASREGRSGNTIYF. As DNA, the CDR3 is TGTGCCAGCAGAGAGGGGCGCTCTGGAAACACCATATATTTT.

The rearrangement links TRBV29-1 to TRBJ1-5; D is unclear. The V gene lost 4 bases and the J gene lost 4 bases, with 14 bases spanning the gap. The germline gives CDR1 SQVTM, CDR2 ANQGSEA. This CDR3 contains 14 residues. The CDR3: CSVGFGIGNQPQHF. DNA of the CDR3: TGCAGCGTTGGTTTCGGTATAGGAAATCAGCCCCAGCATTTT.

This clonotype was recorded at least ten times. The chain links TRBV12-3 or TRBV12-4 to TRBJ1-2; D is possibly TRBD1 (6 bases). There are 14 residues in the CDR3. Trimming left V 3 bases short and J 4 bases short, with 12 bases between. The CDR3 DNA reads as TGTGCCAGCAGTTTTCGAAACAGGGTCTATGGCTACACCTTC. It is translated as CASSFRNRVYGYTF.

This clonotype occurred many times. The rearrangement links TRBV28 to TRBJ2-7; TRBD1 agrees at 9 bases. The CDR3 is 14 amino acids. The germline V gene encodes CDR1 MDHEN and CDR2 SYDVKM. Trimming took 5 bases from V and 4 from J; bases not matched to a gene: 6. CDR3: CASSAGTGTYEQYF. Written as DNA, the CDR3 is TGTGCCAGCAGTGCCGGGACAGGGACTTACGAGCAGTACTTC. Full variable domain (missing parts from reference TRBV28 and TRBJ2-7): DVKVTQSSRYLVKRTGEKVFLECVQDMDHENMFWYRQDPGLGLRLIYFSYDVKMKEKGDIPEGYSVSREKKERFSLILESASTNQTSMYLCASSAGTGTYEQYFGPGTRLTVT.

This clonotype showed up just a few times. The J gene is TRBJ1-1, the V gene TRBV29-1; a weak D match, TRBD1 (5 bases). V lost 6 bases and J 10 bases, leaving 9 bases between the germline ends. Germline CDR1 and CDR2: SQVTM and ANQGSEA. CDR3 size: 9 residues. The CDR3, as DNA: TGCAGCGTGGGGGAGGGAGCTTTCTTT. It encodes CSVGEGAFF. The variable domain in full, completed from reference TRBV29-1 and TRBJ1-1, reads SAVISQKPSRDICQRGTSLTIQCQVDSQVTMMFWYRQQPGQSLTLIATANQGSEATYESGFVIDKFPISRPNLTFSTLTVSNMSPEDSSIYLCSVGEGAFFGQGTRLTVV.

This clonotype was observed many times. The chain links TRBV19 to TRBJ1-5; a possible D gene is TRBD1 (6 bases). Between the trimmed V and J ends, which lost 3 bases and 5 bases, there was a span of 14 bases. This CDR3 has 15 residues. CDR1 and CDR2 (germline): LNHDA, SQIVND (reference sequence). CDR3 residues: CASSIPDRWDQPQHF. The CDR3 DNA follows: TGTGCCAGTAGTATCCCGGACAGATGGGATCAGCCCCAGCATTTT.

The gene calls are TRBV5-5 and TRBJ1-5; no clear D gene. V lost 1 base, J lost 1 base, and 9 bases lay in between. The germline CDR1 and CDR2 sequences are SGHKS and YYEKEE (reference sequence). This CDR3 is built from 15 residues. DNA of the CDR3: TGTGCCAGCAGCTTGATTGGCCAGAGCAATCAGCCCCAGCATTTT. Its protein product is CASSLIGQSNQPQHF.

The chain combines TRBV18 with TRBJ1-6, with no clear D. The ends were cut back, 5 bases at V and 7 bases at J, with 12 bases in the middle. This CDR3 spans 14 amino acids. Germline V gives CDR1 KGHSH, CDR2 LQKENI. The CDR3 nucleotides read TGTGCCAGCTCATCCGACTATTCAAATTCACCCCTCCACTTT. Residues: CASSSDYSNSPLHF.

This clonotype was detected only a few times. The genes are TRBV7-6 and TRBJ1-1, with a tentative D call TRBD1 (5 bases). Germline V gives CDR1 SGHVS, CDR2 FNYEAQ. The CDR3 consists of 14 residues. The V and J ends lost 5 bases and 3 bases respectively, with 13 bases between them. DNA for the CDR3: TGTGCCAGCAGCGAGGGGATTACGGACACTGAAGCTTTCTTT. Amino acids: CASSEGITDTEAFF. Combining the CDR3 with reference TRBV7-6 and TRBJ1-1 gives the whole variable domain GAGVSQSPRYKVTKRGQDVALRCDPISGHVSLYWYRQALGQGPEFLTYFNYEAQQDKSGLPNDRFSAERPEGSISTLTIQRTEQRDSAMYRCASSEGITDTEAFFGQGTRLTVV.

This clonotype appeared many times. This chain uses TRBV29-1 with TRBJ2-3; 14 nucleotides agree with TRBD2. Trimming took 3 bases from V and 3 from J; bases not matched to a gene: 2. Germline assignment: CDR1 SQVTM and CDR2 ANQGSEA. This CDR3 has 15 amino acids. CDR3 amino acids: CSVEGLAGVTDTQYF. DNA for the CDR3: TGCAGCGTTGAGGGACTAGCGGGAGTGACAGATACGCAGTATTTT.

This clonotype has a count of ten or more. The chain has TRBV20-1 and TRBJ2-1; 9 bases line up with TRBD2. V lost 6 bases to trimming and J lost 0 bases; unmatched junction nucleotides: 6. The germline gives CDR1 DFQATT, CDR2 SNEGSKA (reference sequence). The CDR3 extends over 15 amino acids. CDR3 protein: CSARGSGSSYNEQFF. The CDR3, as DNA: TGCAGTGCCCGGGGTAGCGGGAGCTCCTACAATGAGCAGTTCTTC.

In its sample, this clonotype was seen many times. This chain uses TRBV28 with TRBJ2-1, with TRBD2 identical over 7 bases. J lost 7 bases, V lost 4 bases, and 10 bases had no gene match. This CDR3 is 15 amino acids long. Germline CDR1 is MDHEN and CDR2 is SYDVKM. Here the CDR3 reads CASSSPGTGGNEQFF. CDR3 DNA sequence: TGTGCCAGCAGTTCCCCGGGTACGGGGGGAAATGAGCAGTTCTTC.

This clonotype was recorded a few times. V and J are TRBV5-1 and TRBJ1-4; 7 bases agree with TRBD1. This CDR3 has 15 amino acids. Germline trimming cut 2 bases from V and 3 bases from J; bases unmatched to any gene: 4. CDR1 is SGHRS and CDR2 is YFSETQ in the germline V gene. CDR3 in DNA: TGCGCCAGCAGCTTTCGGGGACAGTCTAATGAAAAACTGTTTTTT. It yields the protein CASSFRGQSNEKLFF.

This clonotype was observed many times. V gene TRBV3-1 combines with J gene TRBJ2-2; 9 bases fit TRBD2. Germline trimming cut 10 bases from V and 7 bases from J; bases unmatched to any gene: 4. Germline V gives CDR1 LGHDT, CDR2 YNNKEL (reference sequence). The CDR3 is 12 amino acids. The CDR3 sequence is CAISGSNGELFF. For the CDR3, the DNA is TGTGCCATTAGCGGGAGTAACGGGGAGCTGTTTTTT.

The chain recombines TRBV2 with TRBJ1-1; TRBD1 aligns across 8 bases. After removal of 9 bases from V and 7 bases from J, the junction contained 7 bases not matched to a gene. The CDR3 length is 12 residues. Germline lookup yields CDR1 SNHLY and CDR2 FYNNEI. CDR3 region: CASKDRGHEAFF. DNA for the CDR3: TGTGCCAGTAAAGACAGGGGTCATGAAGCTTTCTTT.

This clonotype was seen many times. The chain links TRBV20-1 to TRBJ2-3; 7 bases fit TRBD2. The CDR3 is 13 residues long. The junction had 2 bases not matched to a gene; V was cut back by 4 bases and J by 1 base. CDR1 and CDR2 (germline): DFQATT, SNEGSKA (reference sequence). CDR3 DNA sequence: TGCAGTGCTAACGGACTAGGCACAGATACGCAGTATTTT. It encodes CSANGLGTDTQYF.

This clonotype was seen a few times. The J gene is TRBJ2-7, the V gene TRBV19, with D maybe TRBD2 (5 bases). The CDR3 is 14 amino acids. The V gene lost 6 bases and the J gene lost 2 bases, with 14 bases spanning the gap. Germline values: CDR1 LNHDA, CDR2 SQIVND (reference sequence). CDR3 sequence (DNA): TGTGCCAGTAGCGATGGGGAGTTAACCTACGAGCAGTACTTC. Its protein is CASSDGELTYEQYF.

This clonotype was seen at least ten times. V usage is TRBV7-2 and J usage is TRBJ1-2; D gene unclear. This CDR3 contains 11 residues. Looked up from germline, CDR1 is SGHTA and CDR2 is FQGNSA. Trimming stripped 5 bases from V and 8 bases from J, with 9 bases between. The CDR3 is CASSALKGYTF. In DNA, the CDR3 is TGTGCCAGCAGCGCCCTAAAGGGCTACACCTTC. The whole variable domain, filled in from reference TRBV7-2 and TRBJ1-2, reads GAGVSQSPSNKVTEKGKDVELRCDPISGHTALYWYRQSLGQGLEFLIYFQGNSAPDKSGLPSDRFSAERTGGSVSTLTIQRTQQEDSAVYLCASSALKGYTFGSGTRLTVV.

This clonotype showed up just a few times. The chain combines TRBV20-1 with TRBJ1-4; D perhaps matches TRBD1 (5 bases). The V and J ends lost 0 bases and 8 bases respectively, with 16 bases between them. Germline V gene sequence: CDR1 DFQATT, CDR2 SNEGSKA (reference sequence). The CDR3 covers 15 residues. CDR3 DNA sequence: TGCAGTGCTAGAGAAGGGAGGGGAGTAGGGGAAAAACTGTTTTTT. Translated, it gives CSAREGRGVGEKLFF.